The source of this T cell receptor beta chain is a study of T cell changes during pregnancy in multiple sclerosis. Sequencing used immunoSEQ multiplex PCR; TCRdb keeps in-frame clones, though not all of them. The data show 70,000 to 90,000 clones, 93% seen once. The ends were cut back, 9 bases at V and 2 bases at J, with 17 bases in the middle. The CDR3 extends over 15 amino acids. Germline-derived CDR1 and CDR2 are MRHNA and SNTAGT. This clone was found once. The chain carries TRBV6-4 and TRBJ2-4; weak D call: TRBD2 (5 bases). The TCR sequence derives from a female donor in good health, enrolled as a control in a pregnancy study. The sequencing used peripheral blood, collected in the second trimester of pregnancy. The CDR3 bases are TGTGCCAGGGGCCGCCTTCCCGGGACCAAAAACATTCAGTACTTC. This sequence encodes CARGRLPGTKNIQYF.